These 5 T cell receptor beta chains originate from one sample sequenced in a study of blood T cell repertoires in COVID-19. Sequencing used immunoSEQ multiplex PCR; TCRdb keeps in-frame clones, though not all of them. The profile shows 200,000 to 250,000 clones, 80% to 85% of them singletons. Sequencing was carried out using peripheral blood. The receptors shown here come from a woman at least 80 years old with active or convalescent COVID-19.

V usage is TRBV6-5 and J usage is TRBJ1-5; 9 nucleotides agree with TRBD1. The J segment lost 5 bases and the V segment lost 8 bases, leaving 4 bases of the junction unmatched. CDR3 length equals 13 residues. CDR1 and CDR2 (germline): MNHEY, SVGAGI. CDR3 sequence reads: CASGQGRHQPQHF. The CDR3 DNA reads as TGTGCCAGCGGACAGGGGAGGCATCAGCCCCAGCATTTT.

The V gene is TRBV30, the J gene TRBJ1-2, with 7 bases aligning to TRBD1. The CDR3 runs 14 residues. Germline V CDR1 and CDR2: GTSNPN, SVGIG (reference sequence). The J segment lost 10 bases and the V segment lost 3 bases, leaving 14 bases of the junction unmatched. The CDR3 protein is CAWSRPGTDSFYTF. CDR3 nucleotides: TGTGCCTGGAGCCGACCAGGGACAGATAGCTTCTACACCTTC.

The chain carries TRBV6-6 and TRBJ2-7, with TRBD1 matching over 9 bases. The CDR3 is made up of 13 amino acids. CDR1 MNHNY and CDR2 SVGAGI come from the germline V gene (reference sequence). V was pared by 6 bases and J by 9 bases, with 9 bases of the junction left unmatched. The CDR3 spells CASRSGTGTGQYF. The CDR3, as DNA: TGTGCCAGCAGATCCGGGACAGGGACGGGGCAGTACTTC.

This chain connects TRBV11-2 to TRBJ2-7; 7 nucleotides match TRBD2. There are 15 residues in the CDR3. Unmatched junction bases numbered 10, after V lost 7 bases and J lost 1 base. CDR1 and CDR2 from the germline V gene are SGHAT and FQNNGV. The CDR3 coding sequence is TGTGCCAGCAATAAGTACCGCGGGAGTTCCTACGAGCAGTACTTC. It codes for CASNKYRGSSYEQYF.

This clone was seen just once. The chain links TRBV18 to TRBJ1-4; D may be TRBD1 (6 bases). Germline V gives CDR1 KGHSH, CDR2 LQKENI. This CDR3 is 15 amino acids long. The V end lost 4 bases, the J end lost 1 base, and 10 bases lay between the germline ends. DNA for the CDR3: TGTGCCAGCTCACTCGACAGGAAAACTAATGAAAAACTGTTTTTT. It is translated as CASSLDRKTNEKLFF. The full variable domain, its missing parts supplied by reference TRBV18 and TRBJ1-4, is NAGVMQNPRHLVRRRGQEARLRCSPMKGHSHVYWYRQLPEEGLKFMVYLQKENIIDESGMPKERFSAEFPKEGPSILRIQQVVRGDSAAYFCASSLDRKTNEKLFFGSGTQLSVL.